This T cell receptor beta chain appears in the sequencing data of a study of blood T cell repertoires in COVID-19. V shed 7 bases and J 5 bases; nucleotides not matched to a gene: 10. CDR3 size: 14 residues. Germline V gives CDR1 MNHNS, CDR2 SASEGT. Measured with immunoSEQ multiplex PCR; TCRdb has only the in-frame clones, and not every one. This sample has around 76,000 clones, with around 85% found just once. This clonotype originated in a man aged 80 or over with acute or convalescent COVID-19. V and J are TRBV6-1 and TRBJ1-1; 7 nucleotides line up with TRBD1. The sample taken for sequencing was peripheral blood. The CDR3 here is CASTSRGGETEAFF. The DNA of the CDR3 is TGTGCCAGCACCAGCCGAGGGGGCGAGACTGAAGCTTTCTTT.